Listed here are 14 T cell receptor beta chains from one sample, sequenced in a study of blood T cell repertoires in COVID-19. The assay was immunoSEQ multiplex PCR, and TCRdb's table has in-frame clones only and misses some. The sample comprises under 200,000 clones, roughly 84% of which are singletons, and around 2.9% rests with the top ten. Source material: PBMCs or T cells enriched from blood (not recorded which). These receptors were collected from a woman aged 25 to 45 who had been exposed to COVID-19.

V and J are TRBV5-1 and TRBJ1-1, with TRBD1 matching 7 bases. This CDR3 has 13 residues. CDR1 is SGHRS, CDR2 YFSETQ, per germline. V trimming: 9 bases; J trimming: 0 bases; junction bases outside the gene matches: 5. The CDR3 is CATSGQMNTEAFF. CDR3 sequence (DNA): TGCGCCACCTCGGGACAGATGAACACTGAAGCTTTCTTT. The full variable domain, with the rest looked up from reference TRBV5-1 and TRBJ1-1, is KAGVTQTPRYLIKTRGQQVTLSCSPISGHRSVSWYQQTPGQGLQFLFEYFSETQRNKGNFPGRFSGRQFSNSRSEMNVSTLELGDSALYLCATSGQMNTEAFFGQGTRLTVV.

The chain employs TRBV14 and TRBJ2-1; D perhaps matches TRBD2 (5 bases). The CDR3 consists of 12 residues. Germline V gives CDR1 SGHDN, CDR2 FVKESK. With 1 base removed from V and 8 bases from J, the gap between germline ends came to 6 bases. The CDR3 protein is CASSQGGYEQFF. DNA of the CDR3: TGTGCCAGCAGCCAAGGAGGGTATGAGCAGTTCTTC.

V is TRBV29-1 and J is TRBJ1-4; the match to TRBD1 covers 8 bases. The CDR3 covers 17 residues. V shed 0 bases and J 6 bases; nucleotides not matched to a gene: 12. CDR1 SQVTM and CDR2 ANQGSEA come from the germline V gene. CDR3 in amino acids: CSVEDLSGGTGDEKLFF. The CDR3 region has the DNA TGCAGCGTTGAAGATCTATCCGGAGGGACAGGTGATGAAAAACTGTTTTTT. Full variable domain (remainder filled in from reference TRBV29-1 and TRBJ1-4): SAVISQKPSRDICQRGTSLTIQCQVDSQVTMMFWYRQQPGQSLTLIATANQGSEATYESGFVIDKFPISRPNLTFSTLTVSNMSPEDSSIYLCSVEDLSGGTGDEKLFFGSGTQLSVL.

The genes are TRBV19 and TRBJ1-1, with 9 positions matching TRBD1. Germline-derived CDR1 and CDR2 are LNHDA and SQIVND (reference sequence). The CDR3 spans 16 residues. V was clipped by 4 bases and J by 4 bases; unmatched bases: 10. CDR3 residues: CASSTQGAMVVTEAFF. In DNA form, the CDR3 reads TGTGCCAGTAGTACACAGGGGGCGATGGTCGTCACTGAAGCTTTCTTT.

The chain combines TRBV18 with TRBJ2-7; 8 bases match TRBD1. J gave up 6 bases and V 6 bases, and 7 bases lay outside the gene matches. The CDR3 spans 13 residues. Germline CDR1 KGHSH, CDR2 LQKENI. CDR3 bases: TGTGCCAGCTCCCTCCAAGACAGGGGCGAGCAGTACTTC. Residues: CASSLQDRGEQYF.

This clone was counted between two and nine times. The chain uses TRBV27 and TRBJ1-2; 10 nucleotides match TRBD1. The length of the CDR3 is 14 residues. Per germline, CDR1 MNHEY and CDR2 SMNVEV (reference sequence). V was pared by 8 bases and J by 2 bases, with 5 bases of the junction left unmatched. The CDR3 region is CASGTGVSNYGYTF. As DNA, the CDR3 is TGTGCCAGCGGGACAGGGGTTTCCAACTATGGCTACACCTTC.

V gene TRBV2 combines with J gene TRBJ2-7, with 7 bases matching TRBD2. J lost 6 bases, V lost 2 bases, and 1 base had no gene match. Per germline, CDR1 SNHLY and CDR2 FYNNEI. The CDR3 covers 12 residues. CDR3 coding DNA: TGTGCCAGCAGTGAATGGGGGGGCGAGCAGTACTTC. Protein: CASSEWGGEQYF.

V gene TRBV7-8 combines with J gene TRBJ2-5; 9 positions agree with TRBD2. The CDR3 sequence is 14 residues long. Losses at the gene ends were 5 bases for V and 5 bases for J; bases not matched to a gene: 6. CDR1 and CDR2 from the germline V gene are SGHVS and FQNEAQ. The CDR3 protein is CASSRAGGRETQYF. The CDR3 DNA sequence: TGTGCCAGCAGCCGAGCGGGGGGTCGGGAGACCCAGTACTTC.

V and J are TRBV7-3 and TRBJ2-7; 7 nucleotides agree with TRBD1. CDR1 and CDR2 (germline): SGHTA, FQGTGA. After removal of 0 bases from V and 3 bases from J, the junction contained 5 bases not matched to a gene. This CDR3 region has 15 residues. CDR3: CASSLTAGGYYEQYF. The CDR3 bases are TGTGCCAGCAGCTTAACGGCAGGGGGATACTACGAGCAGTACTTC.

Only one count was recorded for this clone. The chain recombines TRBV6-6 with TRBJ1-5, with 7 nucleotides matching TRBD1. Trimming at V came to 5 bases and at J to 0 bases, leaving 10 bases not matched to a gene. The CDR3 runs 17 residues. Germline loops: CDR1 MNHNY, CDR2 SVGAGI (reference sequence). The CDR3 loop reads CASSRTGGEGSNQPQHF. The CDR3 nucleotides read TGTGCCAGCAGTCGGACAGGTGGTGAAGGTAGCAATCAGCCCCAGCATTTT.

This chain connects TRBV4-1 to TRBJ1-4; 7 bases fit TRBD1. Losses at the gene ends were 4 bases for V and 6 bases for J; bases not matched to a gene: 14. There are 17 residues in the CDR3. Germline CDR1 reads MGHRA; CDR2 reads YSYEKL. In DNA, the CDR3 is TGCGCCAGCAGCCCGTCGATCGGACAGGAGGTGGATGAAAAACTGTTTTTT. It translates to CASSPSIGQEVDEKLFF.

The chain joins TRBV3-1 (or the pseudogene TRBV3-2) to TRBJ1-3; D remains ambiguous. The CDR3 spans 14 residues. In germline, CDR1 is LGHDT, CDR2 YNNKEL (reference sequence). V lost 5 bases to trimming and J lost 1 base, with 9 bases between them. CDR3 bases: TGTGCCAGCAGCGATAGAGGATCTGGAAACACCATATATTTT. Its protein product is CASSDRGSGNTIYF.

This clone has a single count. This rearrangement joins TRBV10-2 to TRBJ2-2; 11 positions agree with TRBD1. The V segment lost 0 bases and the J segment 6 bases; nucleotides outside the gene matches: 3. CDR3 length equals 16 residues. From germline, CDR1 is WSHSY and CDR2 SAAADI. DNA of the CDR3: TGCGCCAGCAGTGAGTCAGGGGACAGGGGGTCCGGGGAGCTGTTTTTT. Its translation: CASSESGDRGSGELFF.

The gene calls are TRBV2 and TRBJ1-5; D unresolved. V dropped 8 bases and J dropped 3 bases, with 8 bases sitting between them. This CDR3 spans 12 amino acids. Germline lookup yields CDR1 SNHLY and CDR2 FYNNEI. CDR3 region: CASLTPNQPQHF. As DNA, the CDR3 is TGTGCCAGCCTGACACCCAATCAGCCCCAGCATTTT.